The 21 T cell receptor beta chains below all came from one sample that was sequenced in a study of response to subunit inactivated influenza vaccine. TCRdb re-analysed the RT-PCR reads in MiXCR, keeping a single row per CDR3 protein. The sample carries 500,000 to 600,000 distinct CDR3 sequences, 13% recorded once. The specimen comprised PBMCs from blood, sampled more than 35 days after vaccination. Receptors originate from a man aged 50 to 59 who received an inactivated influenza vaccine.

This clonotype has a handful of counts. J is TRBJ2-7 and V is TRBV5-1, with 8 bases lining up with TRBD2. V shed 5 bases, J shed 7 bases, and the junction held 14 bases outside the gene matches. The germline gives CDR1 SGHRS, CDR2 YFSETQ. This CDR3 contains 15 residues. CDR3 region: CASRPDTSGFGEQYF. As DNA, the CDR3 is TGCGCCAGCAGACCTGACACTAGCGGCTTTGGGGAGCAGTACTTC. The full variable domain, completed using reference TRBV5-1 and TRBJ2-7, is KAGVTQTPRYLIKTRGQQVTLSCSPISGHRSVSWYQQTPGQGLQFLFEYFSETQRNKGNFPGRFSGRQFSNSRSEMNVSTLELGDSALYLCASRPDTSGFGEQYFGPGTRLTVT.

V and J are TRBV4-1 and TRBJ2-5, with D unclear. CDR3 length: 14 amino acids. From germline, CDR1 is MGHRA and CDR2 YSYEKL. Trimming removed 0 bases from V and 5 bases from J, with 10 bases in between. The CDR3 region has the DNA TGCGCCAGCAGCCAAGACAACTTTCGGGAGACCCAGTACTTC. Its translation: CASSQDNFRETQYF.

This clonotype turned up a few times. Written as DNA, the CDR3 is TGCGCCAGCAGCTTGAGTCGGCGCGGGAACGCGCAGGGAGATACGCAGTATTTT. Residues: CASSLSRRGNAQGDTQYF. The chain couples TRBV5-1 to TRBJ2-3, with D possibly TRBD2 on 6 matching bases. The CDR3 contains 18 residues. The germline V gene encodes CDR1 SGHRS and CDR2 YFSETQ. Trimming removed 1 base from V and 5 bases from J, with 23 bases in between.

This chain connects TRBV9 to TRBJ1-4; possibly TRBD1 for D (6 bases). Looked up from germline, CDR1 is SGDLS and CDR2 is YYNGEE. The CDR3 runs 15 residues. The germline V and J ends were trimmed by 4 bases and 5 bases, with 15 bases remaining between them. The CDR3 nucleotides read TGTGCCAGCAGCTATGGGACAACCATAAATGAAAAACTGTTTTTT. This encodes CASSYGTTINEKLFF. Using reference TRBV9 and TRBJ1-4 for the parts outside the CDR3, the full variable domain is DSGVTQTPKHLITATGQRVTLRCSPRSGDLSVYWYQQSLDQGLQFLIQYYNGEERAKGNILERFSAQQFPDLHSELNLSSLELGDSALYFCASSYGTTINEKLFFGSGTQLSVL.

The chain uses TRBV20-1 and TRBJ1-1; TRBD1 is a possible D gene (5 bases). The CDR3 extends over 18 amino acids. Germline V gene lookup returns CDR1 DFQATT and CDR2 SNEGSKA (reference sequence). With 0 bases removed from V and 5 bases from J, the gap between germline ends came to 25 bases. CDR3 in amino acids: CSARDALQGLARWTEAFF. The CDR3, as DNA: TGCAGTGCTAGAGATGCGCTGCAGGGTCTAGCAAGGTGGACTGAAGCTTTCTTT.

Only a few counts were recorded for this clonotype. The rearrangement joins TRBV20-1 to TRBJ2-3; D perhaps matches TRBD2 (5 bases). The germline gives CDR1 DFQATT, CDR2 SNEGSKA (reference sequence). The CDR3 is 13 residues long. Trimming pared 3 bases from V and 5 bases from J, leaving 12 bases between. CDR3 nucleotide sequence: TGCAGTGCTAGTGGGCGGGTGGGAGATACGCAGTATTTT. It yields the protein CSASGRVGDTQYF.

The CDR3 bases are TGTGCCAGCAGTTTAGGCCACAACACCGGGGAGCTGTTTTTT. Amino acid sequence: CASSLGHNTGELFF. This chain links TRBV12-3 or TRBV12-4 with TRBJ2-2; D remains unclear. CDR3 length: 14 residues. Trimming took off 1 base at V and 2 bases at J, with 5 bases between the two ends.

This chain joins TRBV28 and TRBJ2-1; possible D gene TRBD2, 6 bases. The ends were cut back, 5 bases at V and 2 bases at J, with 19 bases in the middle. The CDR3 has 17 residues. Germline V gene lookup returns CDR1 MDHEN and CDR2 SYDVKM. CDR3: CASSPLMSGGAYNEQFF. CDR3 coding DNA: TGTGCCAGCAGTCCTCTTATGTCCGGGGGAGCCTACAATGAGCAGTTCTTC.

In its sample, this clonotype was seen many times. The chain carries TRBV5-1 and TRBJ2-2; the D call may be TRBD1 or TRBD2 (6 bases each). Trimming cost V 6 bases and J 1 base, with 13 bases left between them. The CDR3 is 15 amino acids. CDR1 SGHRS and CDR2 YFSETQ come from the germline V gene. CDR3 in DNA: TGCGCCAGCATGACGGGGGCCCAGAACACCGGGGAGCTGTTTTTT. Protein product: CASMTGAQNTGELFF.

The table lists this clonotype with a few counts. V and J are TRBV20-1 and TRBJ1-5; unclear D gene. V dropped 1 base and J dropped 1 base, with 14 bases sitting between them. The CDR3 covers 16 residues. Germline values: CDR1 DFQATT, CDR2 SNEGSKA (reference sequence). CDR3 amino acids: CSARASRGASNQPQHF. Written as DNA, the CDR3 is TGCAGTGCTAGAGCCTCCAGAGGAGCGAGCAATCAGCCCCAGCATTTT.

This clonotype has just a few counts. The chain joins TRBV10-2 to TRBJ1-1; D uncertain. V was shortened by 4 bases and J by 1 base, with 10 bases between the two germline ends. There are 14 residues in the CDR3. Germline values: CDR1 WSHSY, CDR2 SAAADI. The CDR3 DNA follows: TGCGCCAGCAGTGTCCTAGTGGGGAACACTGAAGCTTTCTTT. Amino acid sequence: CASSVLVGNTEAFF.

The V call is TRBV5-1, the J call TRBJ2-5; possible D gene TRBD2, 5 bases. Germline V lookup: CDR1 SGHRS, CDR2 YFSETQ. V lost 0 bases, J lost 4 bases, and 13 bases lay in between. The CDR3 totals 15 residues. This chain's CDR3 is CASSLEALGRETQYF. The CDR3 bases are TGCGCCAGCAGCTTGGAAGCCCTTGGGAGAGAGACCCAGTACTTC.

The J gene is TRBJ2-1, the V gene TRBV18; D may be TRBD1 (6 bases). V was shortened by 3 bases and J by 2 bases, with 17 bases between the two germline ends. CDR1 KGHSH and CDR2 LQKENI come from the germline V gene. This CDR3 has 17 residues. CDR3 nucleotide sequence: TGTGCCAGCTCACCTCGTTCAGGGGATCGGACCTACAATGAGCAGTTCTTC. Its translation is CASSPRSGDRTYNEQFF.

V is TRBV3-1 and J is TRBJ2-5, with D uncertain. The germline gives CDR1 LGHDT, CDR2 YNNKEL (reference sequence). With 0 bases removed from V and 5 bases from J, the gap between germline ends came to 7 bases. This CDR3 contains 13 residues. CDR3 region: CASSQDILETQYF. The CDR3 region has the DNA TGTGCCAGCAGCCAAGACATCCTCGAGACCCAGTACTTC.

The chain is built from TRBV27 and TRBJ1-1, with a tentative D call TRBD1 (5 bases). The V and J ends lost 6 bases and 4 bases respectively, with 15 bases between them. Germline CDR1 MNHEY, CDR2 SMNVEV (reference sequence). The CDR3 contains 14 residues. The CDR3 DNA sequence: TGTGCCAGCAGCCGAGGGGCGGGGGGCACTGAAGCTTTCTTT. Encoded protein: CASSRGAGGTEAFF.

In this sample, this clonotype turned up a few times. The V and J genes are TRBV9 and TRBJ2-1; D call uncertain. This CDR3 has 13 residues. From germline, CDR1 is SGDLS and CDR2 YYNGEE. The V end was cut by 3 bases, the J end by 10 bases, with 14 bases between. Written as DNA, the CDR3 is TGTGCCAGCAGCGGCAATTCGATCGCAGAGCAGTTCTTC. Translating it yields CASSGNSIAEQFF.

This chain links TRBV12-3 or TRBV12-4 with TRBJ1-1, with D unresolved. V lost 3 bases and J lost 7, with 12 bases in between. This CDR3 region has 13 residues. The CDR3 protein is CASSFRADREAFF. For the CDR3, the DNA is TGTGCCAGCAGTTTTAGGGCCGACCGTGAAGCTTTCTTT.

This clonotype appeared many times. The chain is built from TRBV20-1 and TRBJ2-5; no reliable D call. The CDR3 length is 15 residues. The ends were cut back, 5 bases at V and 5 bases at J, with 21 bases in the middle. The germline CDR1 and CDR2 sequences are DFQATT and SNEGSKA (reference sequence). The CDR3 DNA reads as TGCAGTGCTCCGGCCAGGACGGCCCCCCGGGAGACCCAGTACTTC. As protein: CSAPARTAPRETQYF.

This clonotype was detected only a few times. This sequence joins TRBV20-1 and TRBJ2-5, with a possible D match to TRBD2 (5 bases). The CDR3 totals 16 residues. Trimming left V 4 bases short and J 0 bases short, with 18 bases between. Germline V gene sequence: CDR1 DFQATT, CDR2 SNEGSKA (reference sequence). CDR3 protein: CSAKGLGAEDQETQYF. The CDR3 region has the DNA TGCAGTGCTAAAGGATTGGGAGCGGAGGACCAAGAGACCCAGTACTTC.

The chain couples TRBV4-3 to TRBJ2-2; tentatively, D is TRBD2 (6 bases). The CDR3 runs 14 residues. V lost 5 bases, J lost 2 bases, and 9 bases lay in between. CDR1 is LGHNA and CDR2 is YSLEER in the germline V gene. DNA of the CDR3: TGCGCCAGCAGCTGGCGGGGAAACACCGGGGAGCTGTTTTTT. Residues: CASSWRGNTGELFF.

J is TRBJ2-3 and V is TRBV4-1; possibly TRBD1 for D (7 bases). V gave up 1 base and J gave up 11 bases, with 22 bases separating them. The length of the CDR3 is 16 residues. Germline CDR1 reads MGHRA; CDR2 reads YSYEKL. The CDR3 protein is CASSQGQGWVRGEQYF. The CDR3 DNA sequence: TGCGCCAGCAGCCAAGGGCAGGGGTGGGTCAGGGGGGAGCAGTATTTT.